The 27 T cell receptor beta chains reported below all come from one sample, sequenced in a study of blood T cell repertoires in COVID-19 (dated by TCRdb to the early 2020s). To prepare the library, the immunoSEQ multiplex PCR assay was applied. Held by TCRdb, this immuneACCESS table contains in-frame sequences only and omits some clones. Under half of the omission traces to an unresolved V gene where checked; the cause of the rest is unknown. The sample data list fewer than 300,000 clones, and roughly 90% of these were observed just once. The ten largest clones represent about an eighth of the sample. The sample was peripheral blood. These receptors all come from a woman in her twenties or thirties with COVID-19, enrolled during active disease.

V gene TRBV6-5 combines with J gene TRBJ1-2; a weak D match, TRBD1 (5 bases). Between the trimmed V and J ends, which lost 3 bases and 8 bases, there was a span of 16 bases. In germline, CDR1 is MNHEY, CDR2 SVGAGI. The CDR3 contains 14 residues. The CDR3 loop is CASSYGTGEGGYTF. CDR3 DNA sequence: TGTGCCAGCAGTTATGGGACTGGAGAGGGGGGCTACACCTTC.

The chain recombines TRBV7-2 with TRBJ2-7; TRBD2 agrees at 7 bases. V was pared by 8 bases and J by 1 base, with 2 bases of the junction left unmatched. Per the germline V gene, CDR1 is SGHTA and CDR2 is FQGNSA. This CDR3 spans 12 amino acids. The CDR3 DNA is TGTGCCAGCGCTAGCGGATCCTACGAGCAGTACTTC. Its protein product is CASASGSYEQYF. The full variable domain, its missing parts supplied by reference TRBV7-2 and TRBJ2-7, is GAGVSQSPSNKVTEKGKDVELRCDPISGHTALYWYRQSLGQGLEFLIYFQGNSAPDKSGLPSDRFSAERTGGSVSTLTIQRTQQEDSAVYLCASASGSYEQYFGPGTRLTVT.

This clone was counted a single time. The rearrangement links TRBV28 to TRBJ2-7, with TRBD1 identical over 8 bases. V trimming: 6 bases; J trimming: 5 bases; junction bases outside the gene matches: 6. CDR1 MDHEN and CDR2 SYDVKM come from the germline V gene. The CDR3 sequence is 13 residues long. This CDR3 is CASRKDRVHEQYF. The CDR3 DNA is TGTGCCAGCAGGAAGGACAGGGTTCACGAGCAGTACTTC.

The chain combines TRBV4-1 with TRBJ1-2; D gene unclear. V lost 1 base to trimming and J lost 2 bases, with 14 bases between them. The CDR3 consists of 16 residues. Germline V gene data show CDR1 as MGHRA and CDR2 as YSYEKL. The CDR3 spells CASSQGRGRGNYGYTF. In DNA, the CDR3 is TGCGCCAGCAGCCAAGGGCGAGGACGGGGAAACTATGGCTACACCTTC.

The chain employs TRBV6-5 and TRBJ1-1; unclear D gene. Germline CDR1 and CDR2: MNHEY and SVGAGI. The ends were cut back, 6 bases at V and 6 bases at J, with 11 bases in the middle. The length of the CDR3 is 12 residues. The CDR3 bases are TGTGCCAGCAGCCGTGCACGGTCTGAAGCTTTCTTT. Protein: CASSRARSEAFF.

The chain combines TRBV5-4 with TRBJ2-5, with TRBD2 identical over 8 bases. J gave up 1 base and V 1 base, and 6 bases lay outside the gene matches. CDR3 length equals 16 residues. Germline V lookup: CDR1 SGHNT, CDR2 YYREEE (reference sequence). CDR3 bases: TGTGCCAGCAGCTTGAGGCCAGCGGGGGCCCAAGAGACCCAGTACTTC. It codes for CASSLRPAGAQETQYF. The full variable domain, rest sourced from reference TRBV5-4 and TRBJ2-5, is ETGVTQSPTHLIKTRGQQVTLRCSSQSGHNTVSWYQQALGQGPQFIFQYYREEENGRGNFPPRFSGLQFPNYSSELNVNALELDDSALYLCASSLRPAGAQETQYFGPGTRLLVL.

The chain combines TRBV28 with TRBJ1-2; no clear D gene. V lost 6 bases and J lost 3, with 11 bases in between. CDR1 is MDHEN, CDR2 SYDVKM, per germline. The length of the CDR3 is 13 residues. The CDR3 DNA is TGTGCCAGCAGCCCCGCCAGTTACTATGGCTACACCTTC. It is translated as CASSPASYYGYTF.

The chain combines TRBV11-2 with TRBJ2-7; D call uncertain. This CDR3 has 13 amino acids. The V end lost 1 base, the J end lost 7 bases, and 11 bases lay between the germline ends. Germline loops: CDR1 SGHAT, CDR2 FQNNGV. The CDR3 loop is CASSLGAPREQYF. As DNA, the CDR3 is TGTGCCAGCAGCTTAGGGGCCCCGAGAGAGCAGTACTTC. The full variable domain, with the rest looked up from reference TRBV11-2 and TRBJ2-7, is EAGVAQSPRYKIIEKRQSVAFWCNPISGHATLYWYQQILGQGPKLLIQFQNNGVVDDSQLPKDRFSAERLKGVDSTLKIQPAKLEDSAVYLCASSLGAPREQYFGPGTRLTVT.

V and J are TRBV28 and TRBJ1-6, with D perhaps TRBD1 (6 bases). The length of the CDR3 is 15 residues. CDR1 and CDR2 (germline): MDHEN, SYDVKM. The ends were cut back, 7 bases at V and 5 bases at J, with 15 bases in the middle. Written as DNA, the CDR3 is TGTGCCAGCAAAGAGAGGACAGCTAATAATTCACCCCTCCACTTT. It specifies CASKERTANNSPLHF.

The CDR3 here is CASSNRQGNYGYTF. CDR3 DNA: TGTGCCAGCTCAAATCGACAGGGAAACTATGGCTACACCTTC. The rearrangement joins TRBV18 to TRBJ1-2; 7 nucleotides align to TRBD1. The germline gives CDR1 KGHSH, CDR2 LQKENI. CDR3 length: 14 residues. V was pared by 5 bases and J by 2 bases, with 5 bases of the junction left unmatched.

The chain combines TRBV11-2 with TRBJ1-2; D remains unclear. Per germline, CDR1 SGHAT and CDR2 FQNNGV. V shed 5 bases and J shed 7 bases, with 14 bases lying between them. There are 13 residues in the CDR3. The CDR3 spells CASSQGRGGGYTF. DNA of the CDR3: TGTGCCAGCAGCCAAGGTCGCGGCGGTGGCTACACCTTC.

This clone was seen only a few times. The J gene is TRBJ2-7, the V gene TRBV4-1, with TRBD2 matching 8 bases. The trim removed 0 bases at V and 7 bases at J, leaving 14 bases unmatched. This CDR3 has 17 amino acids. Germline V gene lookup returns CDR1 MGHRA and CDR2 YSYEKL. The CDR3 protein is CASSQDRAGGPWGEQYF. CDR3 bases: TGCGCCAGCAGCCAAGATCGGGCGGGGGGCCCCTGGGGAGAGCAGTACTTC.

The CDR3 is CATCGGAQETQYF. The CDR3, as DNA: TGTGCCACCTGCGGGGGGGCCCAAGAGACCCAGTACTTC. The chain carries TRBV24-1 and TRBJ2-5; 9 bases agree with TRBD2. This CDR3 spans 13 amino acids. In germline, CDR1 is KGHDR, CDR2 SFDVKD. Trimming cost V 9 bases and J 1 base; bases outside gene matches: 2.

CDR3 residues: CASSGGGGPSSLHF. Written as DNA, the CDR3 is TGTGCCAGCAGCGGGGGCGGGGGCCCATCTTCCCTCCACTTT. J is TRBJ1-6 and V is TRBV7-9; perhaps TRBD1 as D (6 bases). V shed 5 bases and J shed 14 bases, with 19 bases lying between them. The CDR3 is 14 residues long. Germline-derived CDR1 and CDR2 are SEHNR and FQNEAQ (reference sequence).

The CDR3 loop reads CASSPGLAPGTDTQYF. Written as DNA, the CDR3 is TGTGCCAGCTCACCAGGACTAGCGCCTGGCACAGATACGCAGTATTTT. The rearrangement links TRBV18 to TRBJ2-3; the match to TRBD2 covers 9 bases. CDR1 and CDR2 (germline): KGHSH, LQKENI. The CDR3 sequence is 16 residues long. V gave up 2 bases and J gave up 1 base; unmatched junction bases: 4.

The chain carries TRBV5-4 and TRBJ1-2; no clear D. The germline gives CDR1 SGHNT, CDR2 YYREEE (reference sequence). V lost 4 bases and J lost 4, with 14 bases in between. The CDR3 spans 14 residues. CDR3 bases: TGTGCCAGCAGCGTCTCCGACGGACTCTATGGCTACACCTTC. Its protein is CASSVSDGLYGYTF.

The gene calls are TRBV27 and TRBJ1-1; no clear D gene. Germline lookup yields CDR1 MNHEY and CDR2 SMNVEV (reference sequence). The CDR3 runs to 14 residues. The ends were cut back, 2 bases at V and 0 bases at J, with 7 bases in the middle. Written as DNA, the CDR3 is TGTGCCAGCAGTTTAGGCCGCATGAACACTGAAGCTTTCTTT. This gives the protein CASSLGRMNTEAFF.

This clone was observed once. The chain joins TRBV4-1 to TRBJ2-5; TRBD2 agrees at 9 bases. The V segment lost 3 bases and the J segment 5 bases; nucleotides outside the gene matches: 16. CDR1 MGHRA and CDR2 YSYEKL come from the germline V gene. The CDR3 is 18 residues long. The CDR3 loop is CASSQTPGVRGGHETQYF. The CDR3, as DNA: TGCGCCAGCAGCCAGACGCCCGGTGTGCGGGGGGGCCATGAGACCCAGTACTTC.

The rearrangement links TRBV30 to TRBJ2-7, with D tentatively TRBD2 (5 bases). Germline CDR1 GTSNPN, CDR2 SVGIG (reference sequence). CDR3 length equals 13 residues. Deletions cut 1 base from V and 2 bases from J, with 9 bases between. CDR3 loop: CAWSEGRAYEQYF. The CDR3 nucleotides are TGTGCCTGGAGTGAAGGGCGGGCCTACGAGCAGTACTTC.

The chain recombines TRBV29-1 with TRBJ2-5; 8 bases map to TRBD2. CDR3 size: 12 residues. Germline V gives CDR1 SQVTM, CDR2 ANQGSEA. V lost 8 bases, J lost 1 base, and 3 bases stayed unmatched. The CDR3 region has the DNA TGCAGCTCCAGCGGGGGCCAAGAGACCCAGTACTTC. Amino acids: CSSSGGQETQYF.

The CDR3 coding sequence is TGTGCCACTTTAGCGGGGCGTGGTGAAGATACGCAGTATTTT. Protein: CATLAGRGEDTQYF. The chain uses TRBV10-3 and TRBJ2-3; 8 bases fit TRBD2. From germline, CDR1 is ENHRY and CDR2 SYGVKD. V was clipped by 10 bases and J by 5 bases; unmatched bases: 11. This CDR3 contains 14 residues.

CDR3 DNA sequence: TGCAGCCTGTGGGCAAGGGGAGGCAATGAGCAGTTCTTC. Translated: CSLWARGGNEQFF. This sequence joins TRBV29-1 and TRBJ2-1; D is possibly TRBD2 (6 bases). V was trimmed by 8 bases and J by 6 bases, leaving 17 bases between them. The CDR3 runs to 13 residues. CDR1 and CDR2 (germline): SQVTM, ANQGSEA.

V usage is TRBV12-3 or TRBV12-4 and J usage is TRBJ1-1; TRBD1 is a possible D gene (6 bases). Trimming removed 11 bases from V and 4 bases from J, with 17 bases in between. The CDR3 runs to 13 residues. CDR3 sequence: CAAVRGGTTEAFF. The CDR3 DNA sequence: TGTGCCGCGGTGAGGGGGGGAACCACTGAAGCTTTCTTT.

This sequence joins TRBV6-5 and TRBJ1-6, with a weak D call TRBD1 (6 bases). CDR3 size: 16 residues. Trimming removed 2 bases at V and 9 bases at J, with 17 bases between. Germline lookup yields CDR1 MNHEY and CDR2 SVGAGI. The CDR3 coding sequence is TGTGCCAGCAGTTACGCCACAGGGAGTAGAGGTTCACCCCTCCACTTT. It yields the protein CASSYATGSRGSPLHF.

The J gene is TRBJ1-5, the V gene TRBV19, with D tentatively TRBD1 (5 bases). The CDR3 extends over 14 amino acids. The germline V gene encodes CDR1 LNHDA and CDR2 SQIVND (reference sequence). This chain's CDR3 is CTQARVRGNQPQHF. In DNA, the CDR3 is TGTACCCAGGCCCGGGTCAGGGGCAATCAGCCCCAGCATTTT.

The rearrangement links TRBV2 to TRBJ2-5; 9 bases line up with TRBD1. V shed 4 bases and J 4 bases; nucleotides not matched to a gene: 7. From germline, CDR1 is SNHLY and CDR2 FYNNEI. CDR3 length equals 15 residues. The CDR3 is CASSALQGARETQYF. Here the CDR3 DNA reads TGTGCCAGCAGTGCCCTACAGGGGGCCCGAGAGACCCAGTACTTC.

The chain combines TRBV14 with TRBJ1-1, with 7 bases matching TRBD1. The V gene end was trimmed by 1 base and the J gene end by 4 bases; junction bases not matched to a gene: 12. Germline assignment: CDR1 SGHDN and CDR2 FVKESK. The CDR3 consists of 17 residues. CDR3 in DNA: TGTGCCAGCAGCCAAGGGACAGGTGGGCGGTTTACCACTGAAGCTTTCTTT. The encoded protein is CASSQGTGGRFTTEAFF.